This T cell receptor (beta chain) stems from a study of blood T cells in healthy people across ages (dated by TCRdb to between 2014 and 2017). Study-wide context: In model experiments, template switching captured roughly one uniquely barcoded TCR beta cDNA molecule for every two T cells. Using deep sequencing normalized with unique cDNA molecular identifiers, the study measured how TCR beta repertoire diversity changes with age. The donors were split into four age groups: young (average around 15 years), middle-aged (roughly 39), aged (approximately 59) and long-lived (over 75). For two donors (one aged 18 to 29 and one aged 80 or older), the study analyzed two additional independent replicas of 1 million unique cDNA reads from the same blood draw. Overall study results and their limits: Donor CMV infection status was unknown, potentially confounding age-related changes in expanded clonotypes. Estimates of total diversity based on one million sequenced T cells were considered lower bounds and underestimates. Observed TCR beta diversity correlated strongly with the percentage of naive T cells measured by flow cytometry. Since profiling was done on bulk unsorted PBMCs, naive and antigen-experienced compartments could not be conclusively compared. Compared with the aged group, the long-lived group had more naive CD4+ T cells, fewer expanded clones and increased TCR diversity, suggesting age selection. As age increased, observed TCR beta diversity per million T cells dropped in a roughly linear way, and a significant reduction was already evident by age 40.

The donors were some 39 Caucasian individuals from Russia, aged roughly 6 to 100 years, who were systemically healthy. Roughly 9 milliliters of peripheral blood were drawn from each donor into EDTA-treated Vacutainer tubes. PBMCs were isolated by Ficoll-Paque density-gradient centrifugation, with at least 6 million obtained per sample. Total RNA, at least 6 micrograms per sample, was extracted from PBMCs with Trizol reagent. The percentages of naive CD45RAhigh/CD27high T cells were determined by flow cytometry on a PBMC aliquot from every donor. The method behind the library was 5' RACE. Sequencing used an Illumina HiSeq 2500. A second roughly 6 to 11 cycle PCR used a sample-barcoded 5' primer and a J-beta primer mix. Each TCR beta cDNA molecule received a unique molecular identifier from a template-switch 5' adaptor carrying 12 random nucleotides. At least 2.5 million CDR3-containing paired-end reads were obtained from each sample. The Mint cDNA synthesis kit, primed by a TRBC-specific oligonucleotide, was used to synthesize first-strand cDNA from all RNA. Following uracil-DNA glycosylase treatment, a first 18-cycle PCR with universal primers M1SS and BC2_uni_R was performed on all cDNA. As for the authors' bioinformatics: For normalization, 1 million high-quality reads were randomly selected from each sample, with every read carrying a distinct molecular identifier. Reads with shared molecular identifiers were discarded instead of being binned into consensus sequences. MiTCR, with a Q25 quality threshold and the strictest error-elimination algorithm, was used for CDR3 identification, clonotype clustering and error correction. A nonparametric unseen species model with Euler transformation was used to estimate lower-bound total TCR beta diversity. TCRdb's own reprocessing of the public reads used fastp at Q25 and MiXCR and kept productive beta chains. Every entry covers one CDR3 protein and lists the most common genes and DNA from its rows. The V and J calls and clone size come from TCRdb's table, not from the authors' own analysis. The sample includes roughly 1,100,000 distinct CDR3 sequences, with approximately 25% observed a single time. The ten largest clones capture around 0.75% of the sample.

Regarding this clonotype: It has no known antigen specificity. No base quality values were provided; no much bigger clone lies one nucleotide off.

Reading the germline V gene gives CDR1 SGHRS and CDR2 YFSETQ. Deletion took 0 bases off V and 0 bases off J, with a span of 10 bases between the germline ends. Counted from cysteine to phenylalanine, this CDR3 has 15 amino acids. Only the CDR3 DNA stays, 45 bases, in frame from base 1. The same specimen was also included in a second study, on T cells of mothers and their children. The second study's authors report: The donors were nine systemically healthy Caucasian individuals, made up of three mothers and their six children. cDNA synthesis used all of the extracted RNA, with approximately 1.4 ug of RNA in each 15 ul reaction. In the second PCR, the M1S primer introduced both the sample barcodes and 2-4 random nucleotides. Each mother yielded over 8 million TCR beta CDR3 reads and each child 2.5 million to 3 million reads. In both related and unrelated pairs, thymic selection shapes the output of TCR recombination in a similar way, with inherited differences having only a minor effect. Normalized repertoire overlap was always slightly but never significantly higher in related than unrelated mother-child pairs. Persistent microchimeric T cell clones were not detected, at a sensitivity of about 100 clones per million clonotypes. To look for features that set related mother-child pairs apart from unrelated individuals, the researchers ran deep NGS to compare the TCR beta repertoires of mothers and children. The mean age was roughly 44 +/- 4 years for the mothers and about 10 +/- 4 years for the children. After adapters were ligated using NEBNext reagents, the libraries underwent 100+100 nt paired-end sequencing on an Illumina HiSeq 2000. To prevent cross-contamination, the mother and child libraries were prepared one month apart and sequenced in separate runs. For each donor, somewhere between about 450,000 and 2,000,000 distinct TCR beta clonotypes were identified. Naive TCR beta clonotypes were estimated from low-frequency clonotypes matched to each donor's FACS-determined naive share, without sorting.

This chain joins TRBV5-1 to TRBJ2-7; no D gene is confidently identified. Material: blood. This TCR was recovered from a girl aged 2 to 9 in good health. The nucleotides read TGCGCCAGCAGCTTGGGGCGGCCCAGCTCCTACGAGCAGTACTTC. This codes for CASSLGRPSSYEQYF.